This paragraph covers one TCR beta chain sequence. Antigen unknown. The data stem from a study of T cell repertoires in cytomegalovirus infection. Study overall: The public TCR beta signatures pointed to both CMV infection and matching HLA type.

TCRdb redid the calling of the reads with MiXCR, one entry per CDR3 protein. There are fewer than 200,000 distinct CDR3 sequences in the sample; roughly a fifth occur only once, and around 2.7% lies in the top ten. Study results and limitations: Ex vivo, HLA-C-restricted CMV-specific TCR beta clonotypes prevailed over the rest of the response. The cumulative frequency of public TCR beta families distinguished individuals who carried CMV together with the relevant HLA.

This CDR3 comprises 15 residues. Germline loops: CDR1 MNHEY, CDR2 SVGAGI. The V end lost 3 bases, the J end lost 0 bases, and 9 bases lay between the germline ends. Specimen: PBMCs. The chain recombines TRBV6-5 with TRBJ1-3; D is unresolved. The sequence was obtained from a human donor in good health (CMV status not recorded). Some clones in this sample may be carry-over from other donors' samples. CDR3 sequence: CASSYDRSSGNTIYF. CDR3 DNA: TGTGCCAGCAGTTATGACCGGAGCTCTGGAAACACCATATATTTT.